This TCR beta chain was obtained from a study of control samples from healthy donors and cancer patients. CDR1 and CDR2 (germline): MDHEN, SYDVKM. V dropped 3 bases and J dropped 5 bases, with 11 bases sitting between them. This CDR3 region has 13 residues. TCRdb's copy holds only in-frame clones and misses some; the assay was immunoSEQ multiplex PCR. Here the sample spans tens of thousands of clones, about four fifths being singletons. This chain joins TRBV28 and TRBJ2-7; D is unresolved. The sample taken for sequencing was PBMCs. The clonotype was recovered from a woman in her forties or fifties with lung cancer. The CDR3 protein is CASSFKGEDEQYF. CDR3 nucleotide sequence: TGTGCCAGCAGTTTTAAGGGCGAGGACGAGCAGTACTTC.